This TCR beta chain comes out of a study of blood T cell repertoires in COVID-19. Whole-study context: Samples taken during acute and convalescent COVID-19 were collected in the United States, Italy and Spain. PBMCs, B-cell-depleted T cells, or T cells were the source of the cDNA or gDNA that made up the material.

Trimming took 4 bases from V and 6 from J; bases not matched to a gene: 7. Germline CDR1 SGHKS, CDR2 YYEKEE (reference sequence). This CDR3 has 14 residues. Source study methods: Estimation of nucleated cell counts relied on the amplification of reference gene primers. The table came from immunoSEQ multiplex PCR; TCRdb's copy has only in-frame clones and leaves some out. Clone size and V and J calls were adopted from that table, with D and trimming inferred from the DNA. Seen here are roughly 700,000 clones, 80% to 90% observed once, and the top ten hold more than 0.25%. This chain joins TRBV5-5 and TRBJ1-2, with 9 positions matching TRBD1. This clonotype was obtained from a woman between 18 and 29 years old with acute or convalescent COVID-19. Sequenced sample: peripheral blood. CDR3 amino acids: CASSTRQGGHGYTF. CDR3 nucleotides: TGTGCCAGCAGCACAAGACAGGGGGGACATGGCTACACCTTC. The entire variable domain, with the rest obtained from reference TRBV5-5 and TRBJ1-2, is as follows: DAGVTQSPTHLIKTRGQQVTLRCSPISGHKSVSWYQQVLGQGPQFIFQYYEKEERGRGNFPDRFSARQFPNYSSELNVNALLLGDSALYLCASSTRQGGHGYTFGSGTRLTVV.